The 5 T cell receptor beta chains in this list originate from one sample, sequenced in a study of T cell changes during pregnancy in multiple sclerosis. Sequencing was performed with immunoSEQ multiplex PCR; in TCRdb, only in-frame clones are kept and a portion is missing. The data show roughly 30,000 clones, about 89% seen once. The starting material was CD8+ T cells from peripheral blood mononuclear cells, obtained before pregnancy. The receptors shown here come from a female donor with multiple sclerosis, enrolled in a pregnancy study.

The chain recombines TRBV27 with TRBJ1-1; D is unclear. This CDR3 has 14 amino acids. The germline V gene encodes CDR1 MNHEY and CDR2 SMNVEV (reference sequence). The germline V and J ends were trimmed by 4 bases and 3 bases, with 12 bases remaining between them. CDR3 DNA: TGTGCCAGCAGTTCCGTAGAGAGTCACACTGAAGCTTTCTTT. Amino acid sequence: CASSSVESHTEAFF.

In its sample, this clone was seen a few times. The V and J genes are TRBV27 and TRBJ1-5, with D possibly TRBD1 on 5 matching bases. Trimming pared 2 bases from V and 6 bases from J, leaving 11 bases between. The germline CDR1 and CDR2 sequences are MNHEY and SMNVEV (reference sequence). The CDR3 length is 14 residues. The CDR3 coding sequence is TGTGCCAGCAGTTTAGGGGCAGGGCGTCAGCCCCAGCATTTT. Translation: CASSLGAGRQPQHF.

The chain uses TRBV5-4 and TRBJ1-4; a possible D gene is TRBD1 (5 bases). V was cut by 4 bases and J by 3 bases, with 16 bases left in between. Per germline, CDR1 SGHNT and CDR2 YYREEE (reference sequence). The CDR3 consists of 16 residues. CDR3 bases: TGTGCCAGCAGCGCAAAAGACAGAAACGCTAATGAAAAACTGTTTTTT. It encodes CASSAKDRNANEKLFF.

The rearrangement links TRBV28 to TRBJ2-7, with TRBD1 matching over 11 bases. Germline values: CDR1 MDHEN, CDR2 SYDVKM. CDR3 size: 15 residues. V lost 6 bases to trimming and J lost 4 bases; unmatched junction nucleotides: 8. The CDR3 region has the DNA TGTGCCAGCAGGGCCTGGACAGGGGGCGAGTACGAGCAGTACTTC. It is translated as CASRAWTGGEYEQYF.

The chain employs TRBV6-5 and TRBJ1-1; TRBD1 is a possible D gene (6 bases). The germline V gene encodes CDR1 MNHEY and CDR2 SVGAGI. The ends were cut back, 6 bases at V and 3 bases at J, with 14 bases in the middle. This CDR3 comprises 14 residues. In nucleotides, the CDR3 is TGTGCCAGCAGGAGGGGGTTCGAGGACACTGAAGCTTTCTTT. It yields the protein CASRRGFEDTEAFF.